One and the same sample provided the 3 T cell receptor beta chains below, sequenced in a study of identical twins. TCRdb re-derived calls from the 5' RACE reads in MiXCR, one entry per CDR3 protein. The sample consists of about 530,000 distinct CDR3 sequences, 20% to 25% of them appearing once. This same sample was also part of a study on yellow fever vaccine responses in identical twins.

The sequenced sample consisted of CD4+ T cells sorted from blood. These receptors all come from a woman aged 18-29 years in good health.

This clonotype has only a few counts. J is TRBJ1-3 and V is TRBV12-3 or TRBV12-4; D remains unclear. There are 13 residues in the CDR3. Trimming removed 4 bases at V and 7 bases at J, with 11 bases between. CDR3 loop: CASSWPAGNTIYF. The CDR3 nucleotides are TGTGCCAGCAGTTGGCCCGCCGGGAACACCATATATTTT.

The CDR3 coding sequence is TGTGCCAGCAGCGAACAGGATGACCATGGCTACACCTTC. Translating gives CASSEQDDHGYTF. The rearrangement joins TRBV11-2 to TRBJ1-2; a weak D match, TRBD1 (5 bases). The CDR3 length is 13 residues. V gave up 5 bases and J gave up 6 bases, with 13 bases separating them. CDR1 SGHAT and CDR2 FQNNGV come from the germline V gene. The full variable domain, in which reference TRBV11-2 and TRBJ1-2 provide the parts outside the CDR3, is EAGVAQSPRYKIIEKRQSVAFWCNPISGHATLYWYQQILGQGPKLLIQFQNNGVVDDSQLPKDRFSAERLKGVDSTLKIQPAKLEDSAVYLCASSEQDDHGYTFGSGTRLTVV.

The rearrangement joins TRBV9 to TRBJ2-2; 12 nucleotides line up with TRBD1. J gave up 6 bases and V 0 bases, and 3 bases lay outside the gene matches. This CDR3 comprises 16 residues. From germline, CDR1 is SGDLS and CDR2 YYNGEE. The CDR3 loop reads CASSVGDRGLAGELFF. The CDR3 DNA reads TGTGCCAGCAGCGTAGGGGACAGGGGGCTTGCCGGGGAGCTGTTTTTT.